A selection of T cell receptor beta chains follows, all from one sample in a study of T cell responses to AZD1222 COVID-19 vaccine. Libraries were prepared by immunoSEQ multiplex PCR; TCRdb keeps only in-frame clonotypes and omits some of them. The profile shows 150,000 to 200,000 clones, 88% of them singletons. Sample: peripheral blood, taken 28 days after the second AZD1222 dose. The receptors shown here come from an adult who received the AZD1222 COVID-19 vaccine. CDR3s include the opening cysteine and the closing phenylalanine or tryptophan. A D gene is named only where the DNA matches it firmly. For some rows the clone size is stated as once, few or many, or as a class when expanded; others skip it.

abundance | j_gene | d_gene | v_gene | CDR3nt | CDR3aa
- | TRBJ1-2 | TRBD1 | TRBV30 | TGTGCCTGGAGTCGAGGGGACAGCTATGGCTACACCTTC | CAWSRGDSYGYTF
- | TRBJ2-1 | - | TRBV11-2 | TGTGCCAGCAGTCCTGACAGACACAATGAGCAGTTCTTC | CASSPDRHNEQFF
- | TRBJ2-2 | TRBD2 | TRBV6-4 | TGTGCCAGCAGTACCGGGACTAATAACGGGGAGCTGTTTTTT | CASSTGTNNGELFF
- | TRBJ2-7 | TRBD1 | TRBV7-2 | TGTGCCAGCAGCTTAGTCCCGGGACAGGGGGCTATCGAGCAGTACTTC | CASSLVPGQGAIEQYF
few | TRBJ2-2 | - | TRBV5-4 | TGTGCCAGCAGCTTGGAACCCAACACCGGGGAGCTGTTTTTT | CASSLEPNTGELFF
- | TRBJ1-1 | TRBD1 | TRBV3-1/TRBV3-2 | TGTGCCAGCAGCCTGAAACAAGGGGGCCAGACTGAAGCTTTCTTT | CASSLKQGGQTEAFF
few | TRBJ2-7 | - | TRBV28 | TGTGCCAGCAGCCCTGGGGGGAAGGGGTACGAGCAGTACTTC | CASSPGGKGYEQYF
- | TRBJ1-1 | - | TRBV2 | TGTGCCAGCAAATCACAGGGTTTCAACGCTGAAGCTTTCTTT | CASKSQGFNAEAFF
- | TRBJ2-5 | TRBD2 | TRBV3-1/TRBV3-2 | TGTGCCAGCAGCCAAGCCCCGACTAGCGGGAGAGAGACCCAGTACTTC | CASSQAPTSGRETQYF
- | TRBJ2-1 | - | TRBV7-2 | TGTGCCAGCAGCTTTGCAGTAGCGAATGAGCAGTTCTTC | CASSFAVANEQFF
- | TRBJ2-7 | TRBD1 | TRBV6-5 | TGTGCCAGCAGCCTGGACAGGGTCGTTCGCGAGCAGTACTTC | CASSLDRVVREQYF
once | TRBJ2-6 | TRBD1 | TRBV23-1 | TGCGCCAGCCCCTTTCCGGGACAGCCGGAAGGAGGTGGGGCCAACGTCCTGACTTTC | CASPFPGQPEGGGANVLTF
- | TRBJ2-6 | TRBD1 | TRBV5-1 | TGCGCCAGCAGCTTGGGAGGGGGCCGGATTCGCACTGGGGCCAACGTCCTGACTTTC | CASSLGGGRIRTGANVLTF
- | TRBJ1-3 | TRBD1 | TRBV5-1 | TGCGCCAGCAGCTCGGACAGGGTAGGCGCTGGAAACACCATATATTTT | CASSSDRVGAGNTIYF
- | TRBJ1-6 | TRBD1 | TRBV18 | TGTGCCAGCTCACCAGACAGGGGCTCACCCCTCCACTTT | CASSPDRGSPLHF
- | TRBJ2-1 | TRBD2 | TRBV3-1/TRBV3-2 | TGTGCCAGCAGCCAAGGGGGAGCGGGAGAAAGGTTCTTC | CASSQGGAGERFF
- | TRBJ2-7 | TRBD2 | TRBV7-2 | TGTGCCAGCAGCTCTGGGGGAGGGAGGGCCTGGGCCGAATTAGGGTACTTC | CASSSGGGRAWAELGYF
- | TRBJ1-2 | TRBD1 | TRBV28 | TGTGCCAGCAGTCAGGAACAGGGGGTAGGCTATGGCTACACCTTC | CASSQEQGVGYGYTF
- | TRBJ2-1 | - | TRBV20-1 | TGCAGTGCTAGTTTGGGGGTCGACAATGAGCAGTTCTTC | CSASLGVDNEQFF
- | TRBJ2-3 | TRBD2 | TRBV7-2 | TGTGCCAGCAGCATGGGACTAGCGGGAGGGACAGATACGCAGTATTTT | CASSMGLAGGTDTQYF
- | TRBJ1-5 | - | TRBV19 | TGTGCCAGTAGTATAGAACAGAATCAGCCCCAGCATTTT | CASSIEQNQPQHF
- | TRBJ2-2 | - | TRBV7-2 | TGTGCCAGCGGAGAAGGGGAGAACACCGGGGAGCTGTTTTTT | CASGEGENTGELFF
- | TRBJ1-2 | - | TRBV5-1 | TGCGCCAGCAGCTTGCACGCAGAGTTTAACTATGGCTACACCTTC | CASSLHAEFNYGYTF
- | TRBJ1-1 | - | TRBV5-1 | TGCGCCAGCAGCTTGCTGGGAGGTGACACTGAAGCTTTCTTT | CASSLLGGDTEAFF
- | TRBJ1-2 | - | TRBV28 | TGTGCCAGCAGTCCCCGAAGGGAGCCCTATGGCTACACCTTC | CASSPRREPYGYTF
- | TRBJ1-2 | - | TRBV4-3 | TGCGCCAGCAGCCAAGAAAGGACAACTAACTATGGCTACACCTTC | CASSQERTTNYGYTF